One T cell receptor beta chain is described in this entry. Antigen: not known. This entry is derived from a study of shared clonotypes between healthy human individuals. Findings of the study overall: Generally, estimated richness proved larger in naive subsets than it did in memory subsets. Tissues were not sampled, only blood, and their repertoires likely differ. Sharing of clonotypes among donors was expected to vary with sequencing depth.

Memory CD4+ cells were the fraction left after CD45RA+ naive selection. Assay: immunoSEQ multiplex PCR; the TCRdb copy retains only in-frame clones and omits some. The sample shows about 2.4 million clones, approximately 90% of them seen only once. Sequenced: naive CD4+ T cells sorted from blood. The subset was: CD45RA+ positively selected. This receptor was identified in a man between 18 and 35 years old in good health.

CDR3 nucleotides: TGTGCCAGTAGTAAGGACGTCTCTGGAAACACCATATATTTT. Residues: CASSKDVSGNTIYF. The chain recombines TRBV19 with TRBJ1-3; D is uncertain. CDR1 LNHDA and CDR2 SQIVND come from the germline V gene (reference sequence). Between the trimmed V and J ends, which lost 4 bases and 0 bases, there was a span of 7 bases. This CDR3 has 14 residues.